The 3 T cell receptor beta chains given below trace back to one sample, sequenced in a study of CD8+CD57+ T cells in acquired aplastic anemia. Sequenced patients had shown CD8+CD57+ cell expansion by flow cytometry. It was genomic DNA that served as the template for profiling TCR beta VDJ and CDR3. One entry per CDR3 protein, called by TCRdb with MiXCR from the reads. The sample has about 180,000 distinct CDR3 sequences, roughly 63% seen once. The specimen sequenced was sorted CD4+, CD8+, or CD8+CD57+ T cells (not recorded which) from PBMCs. These receptor sequences come from a human donor with aplastic anemia.

This chain uses TRBV4-2 with TRBJ2-7; tentative D call: TRBD2 (5 bases). The CDR3 spans 13 residues. CDR1 is LGHNA and CDR2 is YNFKEQ in the germline V gene. Deletions cut 5 bases from V and 3 bases from J, with 11 bases between. The CDR3 nucleotides are TGTGCCAGCAGCACCTACACTAGCTACGAGCAGTACTTC. This gives the protein CASSTYTSYEQYF.

There are many counts of this clonotype. The chain's CDR3 is CASSYSEGAVLQETQYF. The CDR3 DNA is TGTGCCAGCAGTTACTCGGAGGGAGCGGTGCTTCAAGAGACCCAGTACTTC. The chain has TRBV6-5 and TRBJ2-5; a possible D gene is TRBD2 (6 bases). CDR3 length equals 17 residues. The V and J ends lost 0 bases and 2 bases respectively, with 16 bases between them. CDR1 MNHEY and CDR2 SVGAGI come from the germline V gene.

With regard to this clonotype: One end of the junction fails to match germline, which may point to a read error. The DNA of the CDR3 is TGTGCTAGCAGCTTCCCCCTAGGGGACAGGGGGGCGGGTGGCTACACCTTC. Encoded protein: CASSFPLGDRGAGGYTF. This chain uses TRBV7-7 with TRBJ1-2; 11 bases match TRBD1. Germline values: CDR1 SSHAT, CDR2 FNYEAQ (reference sequence). The length of the CDR3 is 17 residues. Filled out from reference TRBV7-7 and TRBJ1-2, the complete variable domain reads GAGVSQSPRYKVTKRGQDVTLRCDPISSHATLYWYQQALGQGPEFLTYFNYEAQPDKSGLPSDRFSAERPEGSISTLTIQRTEQRDSAMYRCASSFPLGDRGAGGYTFGSGTRLTVV.